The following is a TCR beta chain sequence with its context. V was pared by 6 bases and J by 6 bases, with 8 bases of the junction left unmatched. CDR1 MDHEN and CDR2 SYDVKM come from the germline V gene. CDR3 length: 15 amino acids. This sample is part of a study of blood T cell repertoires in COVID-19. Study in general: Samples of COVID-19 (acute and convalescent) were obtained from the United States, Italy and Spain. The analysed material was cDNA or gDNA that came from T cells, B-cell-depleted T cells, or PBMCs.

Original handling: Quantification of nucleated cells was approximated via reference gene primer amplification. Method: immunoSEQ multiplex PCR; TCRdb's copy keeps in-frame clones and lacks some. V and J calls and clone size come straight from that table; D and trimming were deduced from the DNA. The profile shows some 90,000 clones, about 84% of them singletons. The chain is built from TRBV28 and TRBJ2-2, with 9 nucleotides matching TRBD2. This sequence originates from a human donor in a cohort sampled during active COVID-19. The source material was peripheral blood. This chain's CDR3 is CASSPAGGSAGELFF. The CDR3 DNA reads TGTGCCAGCAGCCCAGCGGGAGGAAGTGCCGGGGAGCTGTTTTTT.